These 6 T cell receptor beta chains were sequenced from one sample in a study of regulatory T cells in long-lasting Graves disease. TCR beta libraries were built with iRepertoire HTBI primers and Arm-PCR of CDR3 regions. TCRdb reprocessed the multiplex PCR reads with MiXCR, giving one entry per CDR3 protein. The sample includes around 500,000 distinct CDR3 sequences, more than 15% seen only once; the top ten take 25%. Time point indicated: newly diagnosed GD, antithyroid drugs for less than 3 months. Extracted PBMC RNA gave rise to the TCR library. A further study also used this sample, focusing on T cells in Graves' hyperthyroidism and ophthalmopathy.

This specimen consisted of peripheral blood mononuclear cells (PBMCs), obtained at new diagnosis, from a patient treated with antithyroid drugs. All receptors come from a woman aged 35-60 years with Graves disease.

This clonotype was recorded a few times. The V gene is TRBV29-1, the J gene TRBJ1-1; 7 bases agree with TRBD1. This CDR3 spans 14 amino acids. Looked up from germline, CDR1 is SQVTM and CDR2 is ANQGSEA. The trim removed 5 bases at V and 2 bases at J, leaving 8 bases unmatched. The DNA for the CDR3 is TGCAGCGTTCGCAGGGGGTCAAGTAACACTGAAGCTTTCTTT. Translation: CSVRRGSSNTEAFF.

The V call is TRBV2, the J call TRBJ2-5; the D gene could be TRBD1 or TRBD2 (5 bases each). The germline CDR1 and CDR2 sequences are SNHLY and FYNNEI. The V gene lost 8 bases and the J gene lost 2 bases, with 12 bases spanning the gap. The CDR3 sequence is 13 residues long. The CDR3 sequence: CASQGRSQETQYF. For the CDR3, the DNA is TGTGCCAGCCAGGGACGAAGTCAAGAGACCCAGTACTTC.

This clonotype was detected a few times. This sequence joins TRBV20-1 and TRBJ2-1; TRBD2 aligns across 8 bases. The ends lost 4 bases at V and 2 bases at J; junction bases unmatched: 7. The CDR3 runs 15 residues. CDR1 and CDR2 (germline): DFQATT, SNEGSKA (reference sequence). The CDR3 loop is CSATTGGGPYNEQFF. CDR3 sequence (DNA): TGCAGTGCTACTACGGGGGGGGGCCCCTACAATGAGCAGTTCTTC.

This clonotype was recorded many times. V usage is TRBV11-2 and J usage is TRBJ1-4; a weak D match, TRBD1 (6 bases). Between the trimmed V and J ends, which lost 7 bases and 0 bases, there was a span of 15 bases. The CDR3 spans 16 residues. The germline V gene encodes CDR1 SGHAT and CDR2 FQNNGV. In nucleotides, the CDR3 is TGTGCCAGCAAGCCCGGGACACATACAACTAATGAAAAACTGTTTTTT. As protein: CASKPGTHTTNEKLFF.

This clonotype came up many times. The CDR3 spells CASGNTGELFF. The CDR3 DNA reads TGTGCCAGCGGAAACACCGGGGAGCTGTTTTTT. The rearrangement joins TRBV6-1 to TRBJ2-2; D uncertain. Trimming cost V 8 bases and J 2 bases, with 3 bases left between them. The germline gives CDR1 MNHNS, CDR2 SASEGT. This CDR3 is 11 amino acids long.

This clonotype was observed a few times. Since a much larger clone is just one base distant, this may be a read error. The chain links TRBV3-1 to TRBJ2-5; TRBD1 matches 8 bases. V was clipped by 4 bases and J by 11 bases; unmatched bases: 15. Per germline, CDR1 LGHDT and CDR2 YNNKEL (reference sequence). The CDR3 is 15 residues long. CDR3 sequence: CASSPWTGPYNEQYF. The CDR3 nucleotides are TGTGCCAGCAGCCCGTGGACAGGGCCTTACAATGAGCAGTACTTC.